This section outlines one T cell receptor beta chain sequence together with its context. As yet, its antigen is unknown. The CDR3 runs 17 residues. Trimming cost V 2 bases and J 7 bases; bases outside gene matches: 12. The germline gives CDR1 SGHVS, CDR2 FQNEAQ. The sample is drawn from a study of PD-L1 blockade in urothelial cancer. Across the study: Males with urothelial cancer arising in the bladder constituted most of the roughly 30 patients. Median T cell yield from blood was approximately 130,000.

Time point specified: pretreatment peripheral blood. Each patient gave between 1 and 8 samples, pretreatment and on-treatment. Study-wide results and caveats: Lower pretreatment blood TCR clonality, under the median, predicted better survival, researchers reported.

Profiled with immunoSEQ multiplex PCR; TCRdb holds only in-frame clones, not every one. This table holds tens of thousands of clones, around 83% found once. The source is a man aged 45-65 years with urothelial cancer. This rearrangement joins TRBV7-8 to TRBJ2-1, with TRBD1 matching over 9 bases. The sequencing here drew on PBMCs, taken around atezolizumab (anti-PD-L1) treatment. CDR3 nucleotide sequence: TGTGCCAGCAGCTTACCGACAGGGGGACGACTGGAGAATGAGCAGTTCTTC. Its translation: CASSLPTGGRLENEQFF.